This passage covers 10 T cell receptor beta chains from one sample sequenced in a study of monozygotic twins with inflammatory bowel disease. No DNA is given; TCRdb re-called the 5' RACE reads and lists each CDR3 protein once. This sample lists some 210,000 distinct CDR3 sequences; its ten largest clones have around 1.5%. The specimen sequenced was blood. The receptors come from a human donor with ulcerative colitis or Crohn's disease, or a healthy co-twin of an affected twin (not recorded which).

CDR3 region: CASSELGSNNEQFF. The V call is TRBV25-1, the J call TRBJ2-1. CDR1 is MGHDK and CDR2 is SYGVNS in the germline V gene. CDR3 length: 14 amino acids.

By frequency, this clonotype is medium-sized. The V and J genes are TRBV12-3 or TRBV12-4 and TRBJ1-1. The CDR3 has 11 amino acids. CDR3 loop: CASSYGTEAFF.

The chain carries TRBV5-1 and TRBJ1-2; TCRdb names TRBD1, which stays unverified in the absence of DNA. The CDR3 is made up of 15 amino acids. Germline V gene data show CDR1 as SGHRS and CDR2 as YFSETQ. The CDR3 here is CASSPGDRGSDGYTF.

This rearrangement joins TRBV6-5 to TRBJ1-2; the D gene TCRdb calls, TRBD1, cannot be checked with no DNA. The CDR3 contains 15 residues. CDR1 and CDR2 (germline): MNHEY, SVGAGI. CDR3 region: CASSYLAGGGYGYTF.

The genes are TRBV7-9 and TRBJ1-4; TCRdb outputs TRBD1, but without DNA this stays unchecked. CDR1 and CDR2 from the germline V gene are SEHNR and FQNEAQ (reference sequence). CDR3 size: 16 residues. The CDR3 protein is CASSPRFRGADEKLFF.

The chain joins TRBV5-1 to TRBJ2-7; TCRdb outputs TRBD1, but without DNA this stays unchecked. The CDR3 length is 15 residues. Germline CDR1 is SGHRS and CDR2 is YFSETQ. CDR3 sequence reads: CASSLGGGRSYEQYF.

The chain combines TRBV10-3 with TRBJ2-5; TCRdb designates TRBD2, a call that cannot be tested without DNA. The CDR3 spans 17 residues. CDR1 is ENHRY, CDR2 SYGVKD, per germline. This CDR3 is CAISEGRAAGGQETQYF.

The chain has TRBV5-1 and TRBJ1-4; TCRdb calls TRBD1, which cannot be checked without DNA. The CDR3 length is 14 residues. Germline V gene data show CDR1 as SGHRS and CDR2 as YFSETQ. CDR3: CASSFGQGGEKLFF.

V usage is TRBV12-3 or TRBV12-4 and J usage is TRBJ1-5. The CDR3 length is 13 residues. CDR3 region: CASSSQDYQPQHF.

V gene TRBV5-1 combines with J gene TRBJ1-2; the TCRdb call, TRBD1, lacks DNA for checking. Germline lookup yields CDR1 SGHRS and CDR2 YFSETQ. This CDR3 is built from 13 residues. This CDR3 reads CASKPGPNYGYTF. Complete variable domain (other parts from reference TRBV5-1 and TRBJ1-2): KAGVTQTPRYLIKTRGQQVTLSCSPISGHRSVSWYQQTPGQGLQFLFEYFSETQRNKGNFPGRFSGRQFSNSRSEMNVSTLELGDSALYLCASKPGPNYGYTFGSGTRLTVV.